Sequencing of this T cell receptor beta chain was carried out in a study of vaccination effects on CD4 cells after COVID-19. Study-level background: BNT162b2 vaccine or mRNA-1273 vaccine was given to participants in two doses. Samples were given by two convalescent patients 16 days and one week before vaccination.

As concerns this clone: Its antigen remains unidentified.

Germline V gene data show CDR1 as SGHNT and CDR2 as YYREEE (reference sequence). With 2 bases clipped from V and 6 bases from J, the junction kept 5 bases outside the gene matches. This CDR3 is built from 14 residues. Repertoires were generated with immunoSEQ multiplex PCR, while TCRdb's copy carries only in-frame clones and drops some. The table records around 49,000 clones, around 72% of them present only once. Viral peptide pools were used in the ViraFEST assay to expand antigen-specific CD4+ T cells, and sequencing came afterward. The culture ran for roughly ten days before CD4+ T cells were isolated. This individual tested PCR-positive for SARS-CoV-2 infection between March and December 2020. It was with roughly 11 IU/ml IL-2 and 9.5 to 10 ug/ml peptides that under 2.5 million PBMC per well were cultured.

Sequencing used CD4+ T cells from PBMCs cultured with a peptide pool, obtained before COVID-19 vaccination. This receptor was identified in a human donor who had a prior SARS-CoV-2 infection. The V and J genes are TRBV5-4 and TRBJ1-1; 9 bases match TRBD1. The CDR3 DNA reads as TGTGCCAGCAGCTTTGGGACAGGGACACCTGAAGCTTTCTTT. It specifies CASSFGTGTPEAFF.